This T cell receptor beta chain appears in the sequencing data of a study of blood T cells in healthy people across ages. Study background: Template switching recovered approximately one barcoded beta molecule for every two T cells.

Germline CDR1 DFQATT, CDR2 SNEGSKA (reference sequence). The CDR3 has 15 residues. J gave up 0 bases and V 3 bases, and 4 bases lay outside the gene matches. Study-wide findings and caveats: Relative to aged donors, long-lived donors carried more naive CD4+ cells and displayed higher diversity. Per million T cells, TCR beta diversity dropped about linearly as age rose.

About this clonotype itself: Its specificity is not known.

PCR was performed a second time for 7 to 11 cycles using a sample-barcoded 5' primer and a J-beta primer mix. Carrying 12 random nucleotides, a template-switch adaptor labeled each individual cDNA molecule. Via MiXCR, TCRdb re-called the 5' RACE reads, giving one row per CDR3 protein. In the table there are 1.5 million to 2 million distinct CDR3 sequences, roughly 27% of which are singletons. Sequenced material: blood. The chain joins TRBV20-1 to TRBJ2-3; 9 bases are shared with TRBD2. This clonotype was obtained from a woman aged 25 to 45 in good health. The CDR3 loop is CSARGTSTSTDTQYF. DNA for the CDR3: TGCAGTGCTAGGGGGACTAGCACCAGCACAGATACGCAGTATTTT.